This is a list of T cell receptor beta chains from one sample in a study of cytomegalovirus exposure and HLA in healthy donors. Generated by immunoSEQ multiplex PCR, the TCRdb table keeps only in-frame clones and is missing some. The data show approximately 97,000 clones, 63% seen once. Sequencing input: PBMCs. The source of these receptors is a human donor in good health. CDR3s include the opening cysteine and the closing phenylalanine or tryptophan. Fields, in order: clone size, D gene, V gene, J gene, CDR3 protein, CDR3 DNA. The D gene is left open where the match is weak. Size values are once, few and many counts, or a class for expanded clones, and some rows have none.

clone size: few; D gene: NA; V gene: TRBV11-2; J gene: TRBJ1-4; CDR3 protein: CASSLERGVSGKLFF; CDR3 DNA: TGTGCCAGCAGCTTAGAAAGGGGCGTAAGTGGAAAACTGTTTTTT
clone size: NA; D gene: NA; V gene: TRBV5-1; J gene: TRBJ2-2; CDR3 protein: CASSLAIVTGHTGELFF; CDR3 DNA: TGCGCCAGCAGCTTGGCCATTGTGACAGGTCACACCGGGGAGCTGTTTTTT
clone size: few; D gene: NA; V gene: TRBV7-9; J gene: TRBJ2-7; CDR3 protein: CASSRPIREPGAVYEQYF; CDR3 DNA: TGTGCCAGCAGCCGCCCAATTCGGGAGCCCGGGGCGGTTTACGAGCAGTACTTC
clone size: many; D gene: TRBD2; V gene: TRBV6-5; J gene: TRBJ2-7; CDR3 protein: CASTPGSGGSYEQYF; CDR3 DNA: TGTGCCAGCACCCCCGGTAGCGGGGGATCCTACGAGCAGTACTTC
clone size: NA; D gene: TRBD1; V gene: TRBV30; J gene: TRBJ1-1; CDR3 protein: CAWNPRRDRNTEAFF; CDR3 DNA: TGTGCCTGGAATCCCCGCAGGGACAGGAACACTGAAGCTTTCTTT
clone size: NA; D gene: TRBD2; V gene: TRBV5-5; J gene: TRBJ2-7; CDR3 protein: CASSPKIRGGNSYEQYF; CDR3 DNA: TGTGCCAGCAGCCCCAAAATCCGGGGGGGGAACTCCTACGAGCAGTACTTC
clone size: NA; D gene: NA; V gene: TRBV6-5; J gene: TRBJ2-7; CDR3 protein: CASSSQGEQYF; CDR3 DNA: TGTGCCAGCAGTTCCCAGGGCGAGCAGTACTTC
clone size: NA; D gene: TRBD1; V gene: TRBV2; J gene: TRBJ2-2; CDR3 protein: CASRGEGARELFF; CDR3 DNA: TGTGCCAGCAGAGGAGAGGGGGCCCGGGAGCTGTTTTTT
clone size: few; D gene: NA; V gene: TRBV5-1; J gene: TRBJ1-1; CDR3 protein: CASSLEGTEAFF; CDR3 DNA: TGCGCCAGCAGCTTGGAGGGGACTGAAGCTTTCTTT
clone size: NA; D gene: NA; V gene: TRBV10-2; J gene: TRBJ1-4; CDR3 protein: CASSNLAGNEKLFF; CDR3 DNA: TGCGCCAGCAGTAATTTGGCAGGAAATGAAAAACTGTTTTTT
clone size: NA; D gene: TRBD2; V gene: TRBV19; J gene: TRBJ2-7; CDR3 protein: CATRGLAGSHEQYF; CDR3 DNA: TGTGCCACCCGCGGACTAGCGGGATCCCACGAGCAGTACTTC
clone size: NA; D gene: TRBD2; V gene: TRBV7-9; J gene: TRBJ2-3; CDR3 protein: CASSRNLAGEADTQYF; CDR3 DNA: TGTGCCAGCAGCCGGAACCTAGCGGGAGAGGCAGATACGCAGTATTTT
clone size: NA; D gene: TRBD1; V gene: TRBV5-8; J gene: TRBJ2-2; CDR3 protein: CASSQATGAGELFF; CDR3 DNA: TGTGCCAGCAGCCAGGCGACAGGGGCCGGGGAGCTGTTTTTT
clone size: few; D gene: TRBD2; V gene: TRBV11-3; J gene: TRBJ2-2; CDR3 protein: CATQREGGGELFF; CDR3 DNA: TGTGCCACTCAGCGGGAGGGTGGCGGGGAGCTGTTTTTT
clone size: NA; D gene: TRBD2; V gene: TRBV28; J gene: TRBJ2-7; CDR3 protein: CASSLISGETYYEQYF; CDR3 DNA: TGTGCCAGCAGTTTAATTAGCGGGGAGACCTACTACGAGCAGTACTTC
clone size: few; D gene: TRBD2; V gene: TRBV19; J gene: TRBJ2-1; CDR3 protein: CASSMGLAENEQFF; CDR3 DNA: TGTGCCAGTAGTATGGGACTAGCGGAGAATGAGCAGTTCTTC
clone size: NA; D gene: TRBD2; V gene: TRBV27; J gene: TRBJ2-7; CDR3 protein: CASRGLAHVEQYF; CDR3 DNA: TGTGCCAGCAGAGGACTAGCCCATGTTGAGCAGTACTTC
clone size: NA; D gene: NA; V gene: TRBV29-1; J gene: TRBJ2-7; CDR3 protein: CSVGDSYEQYF; CDR3 DNA: TGCAGCGTCGGGGACTCCTACGAGCAGTACTTC
clone size: NA; D gene: NA; V gene: TRBV9; J gene: TRBJ1-5; CDR3 protein: CASSAGGGTNQPQHF; CDR3 DNA: TGTGCCAGCAGCGCCGGGGGGGGTACGAATCAGCCCCAGCATTTT
clone size: NA; D gene: TRBD2; V gene: TRBV19; J gene: TRBJ2-7; CDR3 protein: CASIEREGLGQYF; CDR3 DNA: TGTGCCAGTATAGAGCGGGAGGGCCTAGGGCAGTACTTC
clone size: NA; D gene: NA; V gene: TRBV9; J gene: TRBJ2-1; CDR3 protein: CASSVEGVWYNEQFF; CDR3 DNA: TGTGCCAGCAGCGTAGAGGGAGTTTGGTACAATGAGCAGTTCTTC
clone size: NA; D gene: TRBD1; V gene: TRBV19; J gene: TRBJ1-2; CDR3 protein: CASSIAKNFGTANYGYTF; CDR3 DNA: TGTGCCAGTAGTATCGCGAAAAATTTCGGGACAGCTAACTATGGCTACACCTTC
clone size: few; D gene: TRBD2; V gene: TRBV9; J gene: TRBJ2-1; CDR3 protein: CASSVGASGTYNEQFF; CDR3 DNA: TGTGCCAGCAGCGTAGGGGCTAGCGGAACCTACAATGAGCAGTTCTTC
clone size: once; D gene: TRBD2; V gene: TRBV2; J gene: TRBJ2-4; CDR3 protein: CASSDLGLAGGGGAKNIQYF; CDR3 DNA: TGTGCCAGCAGTGACCTCGGACTAGCGGGAGGAGGAGGAGCCAAAAACATTCAGTACTTC
clone size: NA; D gene: NA; V gene: TRBV30; J gene: TRBJ2-7; CDR3 protein: CAWSEGRGSDEQYF; CDR3 DNA: TGTGCCTGGAGTGAAGGCAGGGGATCGGATGAGCAGTACTTC
clone size: NA; D gene: TRBD2; V gene: TRBV15; J gene: TRBJ2-1; CDR3 protein: CATSRGTSGRVNEQFF; CDR3 DNA: TGTGCCACCAGCAGGGGGACTAGCGGGAGGGTTAATGAGCAGTTCTTC
clone size: few; D gene: TRBD2; V gene: TRBV27; J gene: TRBJ2-5; CDR3 protein: CASSLRPSGTGGETQYF; CDR3 DNA: TGTGCCAGCAGTTTAAGGCCTAGCGGGACCGGGGGAGAGACCCAGTACTTC
clone size: NA; D gene: NA; V gene: TRBV5-1; J gene: TRBJ2-5; CDR3 protein: CASSPKGYPQTQYF; CDR3 DNA: TGCGCCAGCAGTCCGAAGGGGTATCCCCAGACCCAGTACTTC
clone size: NA; D gene: NA; V gene: TRBV4-1; J gene: TRBJ2-7; CDR3 protein: CASSPSQTAYEQYF; CDR3 DNA: TGCGCCAGCAGCCCATCACAGACAGCCTACGAGCAGTACTTC
clone size: few; D gene: NA; V gene: TRBV6-5; J gene: TRBJ1-4; CDR3 protein: CASSYSRARTNEKLFF; CDR3 DNA: TGTGCCAGCAGTTACTCGAGAGCGCGAACTAATGAAAAACTGTTTTTT
clone size: NA; D gene: NA; V gene: TRBV30; J gene: TRBJ2-5; CDR3 protein: CAWSLGEVETQYF; CDR3 DNA: TGTGCCTGGAGTCTGGGGGAGGTGGAGACCCAGTACTTC
clone size: few; D gene: TRBD1; V gene: TRBV2; J gene: TRBJ1-1; CDR3 protein: CASSGQGMNTEAFF; CDR3 DNA: TGTGCCAGCAGTGGACAGGGGATGAACACTGAAGCTTTCTTT
clone size: few; D gene: TRBD2; V gene: TRBV7-9; J gene: TRBJ2-7; CDR3 protein: CASSDRDYSYEQYF; CDR3 DNA: TGTGCCAGCAGCGACCGGGACTACTCCTACGAGCAGTACTTC
clone size: NA; D gene: NA; V gene: TRBV10-3; J gene: TRBJ2-1; CDR3 protein: CAIAGELQIRQFF; CDR3 DNA: TGTGCCATCGCAGGTGAGCTCCAGATAAGGCAGTTCTTC
clone size: NA; D gene: TRBD2; V gene: TRBV5-4; J gene: TRBJ2-5; CDR3 protein: CASSLLTSGTLSQETQYF; CDR3 DNA: TGTGCCAGCAGCTTGTTGACTAGCGGGACCCTTTCCCAAGAGACCCAGTACTTC
clone size: NA; D gene: NA; V gene: TRBV4-1; J gene: TRBJ2-1; CDR3 protein: CASRISLVDSFNPDNEQFF; CDR3 DNA: TGCGCCAGCAGGATCTCCCTAGTCGATTCCTTCAACCCCGACAATGAGCAGTTCTTC
clone size: once; D gene: TRBD2; V gene: TRBV25-1; J gene: TRBJ2-7; CDR3 protein: CASSEYPTSGATYEQYF; CDR3 DNA: TGTGCCAGCAGTGAATATCCAACTAGCGGGGCTACCTACGAGCAGTACTTC
clone size: NA; D gene: NA; V gene: TRBV7-9; J gene: TRBJ1-2; CDR3 protein: CASSLDSRFYGYTF; CDR3 DNA: TGTGCCAGCAGCTTGGACAGTCGATTCTATGGCTACACCTTC
clone size: NA; D gene: TRBD2; V gene: TRBV15; J gene: TRBJ2-1; CDR3 protein: CATSRGATSGSLVNNEQFF; CDR3 DNA: TGTGCCACCAGCAGGGGGGCGACTAGCGGGAGCTTGGTCAACAATGAGCAGTTCTTC
clone size: few; D gene: NA; V gene: TRBV6-1; J gene: TRBJ2-1; CDR3 protein: CASSEAPQQFF; CDR3 DNA: TGTGCCAGCAGTGAAGCCCCTCAGCAGTTCTTC
clone size: once; D gene: NA; V gene: TRBV30; J gene: TRBJ2-3; CDR3 protein: CAWSRVGEPSTDTQYF; CDR3 DNA: TGTGCCTGGAGTCGGGTCGGGGAACCTAGCACAGATACGCAGTATTTT
clone size: few; D gene: TRBD1; V gene: TRBV10-2; J gene: TRBJ2-3; CDR3 protein: CASSFGQGSTDTQYF; CDR3 DNA: TGCGCCAGCAGTTTCGGACAGGGGTCCACAGATACGCAGTATTTT
clone size: NA; D gene: TRBD2; V gene: TRBV19; J gene: TRBJ2-1; CDR3 protein: CASSITSGPYNEQFF; CDR3 DNA: TGTGCCAGTAGTATTACTAGCGGCCCCTACAATGAGCAGTTCTTC
clone size: NA; D gene: NA; V gene: TRBV11-2; J gene: TRBJ2-7; CDR3 protein: CASSLGQTAVEQYF; CDR3 DNA: TGTGCCAGCAGCTTAGGACAGACCGCCGTCGAGCAGTACTTC
clone size: NA; D gene: TRBD2; V gene: TRBV5-1; J gene: TRBJ2-3; CDR3 protein: CASHSRLAGVSDTQYF; CDR3 DNA: TGCGCCAGCCACAGTAGACTAGCGGGAGTCTCAGATACGCAGTATTTT